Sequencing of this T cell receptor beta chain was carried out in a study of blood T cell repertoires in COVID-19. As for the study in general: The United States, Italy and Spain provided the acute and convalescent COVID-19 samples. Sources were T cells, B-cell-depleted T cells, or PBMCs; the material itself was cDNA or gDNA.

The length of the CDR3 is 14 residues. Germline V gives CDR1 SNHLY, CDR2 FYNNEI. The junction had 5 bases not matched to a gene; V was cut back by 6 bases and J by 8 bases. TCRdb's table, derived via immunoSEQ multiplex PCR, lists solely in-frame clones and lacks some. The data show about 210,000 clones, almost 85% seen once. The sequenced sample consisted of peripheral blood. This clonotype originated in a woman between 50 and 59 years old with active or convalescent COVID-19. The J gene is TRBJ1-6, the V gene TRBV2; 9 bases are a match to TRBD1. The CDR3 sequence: CASSRGQGDSPLHF. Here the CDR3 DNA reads TGTGCCAGCAGCAGGGGACAGGGTGATTCACCCCTCCACTTT.